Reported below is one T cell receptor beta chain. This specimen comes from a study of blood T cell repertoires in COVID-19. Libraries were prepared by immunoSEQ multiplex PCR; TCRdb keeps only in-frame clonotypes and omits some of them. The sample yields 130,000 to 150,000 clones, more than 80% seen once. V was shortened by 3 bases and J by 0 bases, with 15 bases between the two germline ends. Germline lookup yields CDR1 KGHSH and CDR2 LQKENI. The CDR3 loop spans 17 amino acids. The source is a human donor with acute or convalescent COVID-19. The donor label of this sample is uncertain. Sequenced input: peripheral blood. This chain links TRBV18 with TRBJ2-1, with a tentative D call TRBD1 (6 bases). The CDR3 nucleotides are TGTGCCAGCTCACCTAGGACGGGGACAAGCTCCTACAATGAGCAGTTCTTC. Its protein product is CASSPRTGTSSYNEQFF.